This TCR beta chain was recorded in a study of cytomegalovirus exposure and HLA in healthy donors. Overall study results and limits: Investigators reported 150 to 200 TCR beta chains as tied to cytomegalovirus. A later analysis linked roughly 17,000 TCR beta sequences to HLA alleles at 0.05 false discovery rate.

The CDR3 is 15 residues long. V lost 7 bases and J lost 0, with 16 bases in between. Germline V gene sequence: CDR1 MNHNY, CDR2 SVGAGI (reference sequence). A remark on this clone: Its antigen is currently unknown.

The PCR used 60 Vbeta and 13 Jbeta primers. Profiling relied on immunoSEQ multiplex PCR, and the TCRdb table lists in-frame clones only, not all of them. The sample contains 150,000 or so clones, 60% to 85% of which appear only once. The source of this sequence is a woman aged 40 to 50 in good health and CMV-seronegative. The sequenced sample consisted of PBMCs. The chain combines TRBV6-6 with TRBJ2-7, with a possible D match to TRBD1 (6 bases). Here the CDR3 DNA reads TGTGCCAGCACCAATGGACAGCTGAGCTCCTACGAGCAGTACTTC. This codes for CASTNGQLSSYEQYF.